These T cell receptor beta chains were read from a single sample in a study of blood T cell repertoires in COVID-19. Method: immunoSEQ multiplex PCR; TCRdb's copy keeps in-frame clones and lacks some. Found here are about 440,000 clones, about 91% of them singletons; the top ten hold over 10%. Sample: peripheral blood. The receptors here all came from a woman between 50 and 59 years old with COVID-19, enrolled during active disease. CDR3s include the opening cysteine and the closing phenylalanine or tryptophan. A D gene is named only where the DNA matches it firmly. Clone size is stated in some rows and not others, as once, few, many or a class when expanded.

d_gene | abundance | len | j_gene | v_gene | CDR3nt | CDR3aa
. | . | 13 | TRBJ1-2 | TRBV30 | TGTGCCTGGATCGGGGGACTGGGCTATGGCTACACCTTC | CAWIGGLGYGYTF
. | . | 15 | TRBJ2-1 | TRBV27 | TGTGCCAGCCACGAAATAGCGGTGGCGCCGAATGAGCAGTTCTTC | CASHEIAVAPNEQFF
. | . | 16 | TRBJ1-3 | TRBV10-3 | TGTGCCATCAGTGACCCTCGACAGTCGACTGGAAACACCATATATTTT | CAISDPRQSTGNTIYF
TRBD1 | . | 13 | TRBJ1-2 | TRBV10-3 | TGTGCCATCAGCGACAGGGGAAACTATGGCTACACCTTC | CAISDRGNYGYTF
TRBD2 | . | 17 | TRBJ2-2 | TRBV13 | TGTGCCAGCAGCACCTCCGGGACTAGAAGGATCACCGGGGAGCTGTTTTTT | CASSTSGTRRITGELFF
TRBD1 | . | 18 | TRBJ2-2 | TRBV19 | TGTGCCAGTAGTATAAGTAGGGTGGGACAGAAGAACACCGGGGAGCTGTTTTTT | CASSISRVGQKNTGELFF
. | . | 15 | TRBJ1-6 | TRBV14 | TGTGCCAGCAGCCAAGGAAACCAGGGTGGTTCACCCCTCCACTTT | CASSQGNQGGSPLHF
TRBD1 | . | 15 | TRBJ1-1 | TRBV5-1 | TGCGCCAGCAGCGGTGGACAGGGGCTGAACACTGAAGCTTTCTTT | CASSGGQGLNTEAFF
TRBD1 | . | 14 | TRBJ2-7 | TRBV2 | TGTGCCAGCAGAACCGGGACAGCAAGTTACGAGCAGTACTTC | CASRTGTASYEQYF
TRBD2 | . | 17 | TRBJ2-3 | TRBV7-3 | TGTGCCAGCAGCTTTACTAGCGGGGGGGCCTACTCAGATACGCAGTATTTT | CASSFTSGGAYSDTQYF
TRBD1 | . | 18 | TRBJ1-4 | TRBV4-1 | TGCGCCAGCAGCCAAGAGGGCATCAGGACAGGGCGGAGTGAAAAACTGTTTTTT | CASSQEGIRTGRSEKLFF
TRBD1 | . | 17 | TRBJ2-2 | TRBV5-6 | TGTGCCAGCAGCCTCTACTCCGGGACAGGGGGTGCCGGGGAGCTGTTTTTT | CASSLYSGTGGAGELFF
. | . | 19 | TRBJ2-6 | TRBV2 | TGTGCCAGCAGGGCTATGGGCGGGTCTCCCATCTCTGGGGCCAACGTCCTGACTTTC | CASRAMGGSPISGANVLTF
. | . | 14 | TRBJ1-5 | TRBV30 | TGTGCCTGGAGTGTGGGGGCACGAGATCAGCCCCAGCATTTT | CAWSVGARDQPQHF
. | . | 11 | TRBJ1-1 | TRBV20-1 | TGCAGTGCTCCTACTGACACTGAAGCTTTCTTT | CSAPTDTEAFF
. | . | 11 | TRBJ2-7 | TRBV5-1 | TGCGCCAGCAGCTCGTTAGACGAGCAGTACTTC | CASSSLDEQYF
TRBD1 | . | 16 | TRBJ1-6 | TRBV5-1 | TGCGCCAGCAGCTTGGCCGGGACAGGCTATAATTCACCCCTCCACTTT | CASSLAGTGYNSPLHF
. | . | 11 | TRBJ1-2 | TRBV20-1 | TGCAGTGCTAGAGATATCGGTGGCTACACCTTC | CSARDIGGYTF
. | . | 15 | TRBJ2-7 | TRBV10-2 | TGCGCCAGCAGTGAGGCCCTTCTGACTGCCAGCGAGCAGTACTTC | CASSEALLTASEQYF
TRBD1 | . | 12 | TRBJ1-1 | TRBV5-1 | TGCGCCAGCAGCTTAGACAGGGGTGAAGCTTTCTTT | CASSLDRGEAFF
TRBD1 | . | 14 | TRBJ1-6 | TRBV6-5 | TGTGCCAGCAGTTGGGACAGAAATAATTCACCCCTCCACTTT | CASSWDRNNSPLHF
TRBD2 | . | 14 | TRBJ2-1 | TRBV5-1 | TGCGCCAGCAGCTTGGCCCTAGCGGGGAAGGAGCAGTTCTTC | CASSLALAGKEQFF
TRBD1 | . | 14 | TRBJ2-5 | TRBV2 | TGTGCCAGCAACACACAGGGGATTCAAGAGACCCAGTACTTC | CASNTQGIQETQYF
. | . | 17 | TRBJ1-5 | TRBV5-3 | TGTGCCAGAAGCTTGGTGTATGCGGGGCAGAGCAATCAGCCCCAGCATTTT | CARSLVYAGQSNQPQHF
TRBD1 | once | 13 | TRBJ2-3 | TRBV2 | TGTGCCAGCAGTGGACAGGGGCCTGGGAGGCGGTATTTT | CASSGQGPGRRYF
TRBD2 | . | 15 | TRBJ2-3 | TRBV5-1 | TGCGCCAGCAGCTTGTATAGCGGGGGCTCAGATACGCAGTATTTT | CASSLYSGGSDTQYF
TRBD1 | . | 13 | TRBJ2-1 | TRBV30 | TGTGCCTCCCAGACAGGGTTTAACCATGAGCAGTTCTTC | CASQTGFNHEQFF
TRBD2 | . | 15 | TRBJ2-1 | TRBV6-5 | TGTGCCAGCAGCCCAACTAGCGGGGGCCTGGGTGAGCAGTTCTTC | CASSPTSGGLGEQFF
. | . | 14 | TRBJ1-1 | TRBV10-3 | TGTGCCATCAAGGATCAAGGAGGGAACACTGAAGCTTTCTTT | CAIKDQGGNTEAFF